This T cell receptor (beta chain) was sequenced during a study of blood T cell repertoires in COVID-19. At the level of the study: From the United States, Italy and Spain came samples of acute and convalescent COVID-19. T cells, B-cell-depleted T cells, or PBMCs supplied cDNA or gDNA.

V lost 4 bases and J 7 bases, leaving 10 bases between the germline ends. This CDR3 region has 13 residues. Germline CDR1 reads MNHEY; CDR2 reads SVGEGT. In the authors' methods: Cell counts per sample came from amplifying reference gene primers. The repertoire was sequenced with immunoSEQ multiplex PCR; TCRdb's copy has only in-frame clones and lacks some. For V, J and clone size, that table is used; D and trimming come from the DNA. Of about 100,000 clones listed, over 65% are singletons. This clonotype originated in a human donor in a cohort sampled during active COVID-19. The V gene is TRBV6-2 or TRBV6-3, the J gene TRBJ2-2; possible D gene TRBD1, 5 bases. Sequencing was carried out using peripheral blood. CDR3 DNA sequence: TGTGCCAGCAGTTTTAGGGGCTACGGGGAGCTGTTTTTT. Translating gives CASSFRGYGELFF.